Each of the 10 T cell receptor beta chains below was sequenced from the same sample in a study of T-cell memory formation after mild COVID-19. Each CDR3 protein gets one entry after TCRdb re-called the 5' RACE reads with MiXCR. The sample includes about 340,000 distinct CDR3 sequences, around 20% of them seen just once. Sequencing was done on a sample of PBMCs or a T cell subset sorted from them (not recorded which). Source of these receptors: a young man who had mild COVID-19 (a few samples of this study predate the infection). Cell type and time point are not known.

The chain couples TRBV20-1 to TRBJ2-1, with TRBD2 matching over 12 bases. V trimming: 5 bases; J trimming: 12 bases; junction bases outside the gene matches: 14. Germline V gene lookup returns CDR1 DFQATT and CDR2 SNEGSKA (reference sequence). CDR3 size: 15 residues. DNA of the CDR3: TGCAGTGCTGGGAAGACTAGCGGGGGTATTAAGGGGCAGTTCTTC. Translated: CSAGKTSGGIKGQFF.

This clonotype was picked up a small number of times. V usage is TRBV6-5 and J usage is TRBJ2-6; D gene unclear. V was shortened by 4 bases and J by 0 bases, with 16 bases between the two germline ends. Germline lookup yields CDR1 MNHEY and CDR2 SVGAGI. This CDR3 has 18 amino acids. The CDR3 DNA reads TGTGCCAGCAGTTCCAATCCCAGTTCCTCCTCTGGGGCCAACGTCCTGACTTTC. Protein product: CASSSNPSSSSGANVLTF.

This clonotype was detected only a few times. The rearrangement joins TRBV6-2 or TRBV6-3 to TRBJ1-1, with TRBD1 matching 8 bases. The V gene's germline CDR1 is MNHEY and CDR2 SVGEGT. The CDR3 totals 13 residues. V gave up 6 bases and J gave up 8 bases; unmatched junction bases: 8. The CDR3 DNA sequence: TGTGCCAGCAGACCGACAGGGGCCTTGGAAGCTTTCTTT. Its translation: CASRPTGALEAFF.

This clonotype was counted a few times. V is TRBV11-2 and J is TRBJ2-3; 10 bases line up with TRBD2. The V and J ends lost 3 bases and 1 base, in that order; junction bases with no gene match: 19. Germline CDR1 SGHAT, CDR2 FQNNGV. The CDR3 consists of 21 residues. CDR3 sequence: CASSFSSAILAGRSRTDTQYF. The CDR3, as DNA: TGTGCCAGCAGCTTCTCCTCTGCTATACTAGCGGGGAGAAGCCGCACAGATACGCAGTATTTT.

J is TRBJ1-5 and V is TRBV4-2; a possible D gene is TRBD1 (6 bases). Germline V gene data show CDR1 as LGHNA and CDR2 as YNFKEQ. CDR3 length equals 14 residues. V lost 4 bases to trimming and J lost 5 bases, with 12 bases between them. In DNA form, the CDR3 reads TGTGCCAGCAGCCCCCGGGGGGCCTATCAGCCCCAGCATTTT. Amino acids: CASSPRGAYQPQHF.

This clonotype has just a few counts. The chain employs TRBV5-1 and TRBJ1-5, with D uncertain. The V end lost 5 bases, the J end lost 6 bases, and 12 bases lay between the germline ends. The germline gives CDR1 SGHRS, CDR2 YFSETQ. The length of the CDR3 is 13 residues. The CDR3 DNA reads TGCGCCAGCAGGGACGTGGAGGGTCAGCCCCAGCATTTT. It translates to CASRDVEGQPQHF.

This clonotype has just a few counts. J is TRBJ2-2 and V is TRBV4-3; tentatively, D is TRBD1 or TRBD2 (5 bases each). The V gene's germline CDR1 is LGHNA and CDR2 YSLEER. This CDR3 is 14 amino acids long. The V end was cut by 3 bases, the J end by 4 bases, with 9 bases between. The DNA for the CDR3 is TGCGCCAGCAGCCAGGGGGAGAGCACCGGGGAGCTGTTTTTT. Amino acid sequence: CASSQGESTGELFF.

This rearrangement joins TRBV5-1 to TRBJ2-2, with 11 bases matching TRBD1. Germline V lookup: CDR1 SGHRS, CDR2 YFSETQ. V trimming: 4 bases; J trimming: 4 bases; junction bases outside the gene matches: 6. The length of the CDR3 is 16 residues. CDR3 protein: CASSLGTGGATGELFF. Here the CDR3 DNA reads TGCGCCAGCAGCCTCGGGACAGGGGGGGCCACCGGGGAGCTGTTTTTT.

This clonotype occurred a few times. The CDR3 sequence is CASSGRMTGSVEKLFF. CDR3 nucleotide sequence: TGTGCCAGCAGCGGACGGATGACAGGGAGTGTTGAAAAACTGTTTTTT. The V gene is TRBV7-9, the J gene TRBJ1-4; 7 positions match TRBD1. J was trimmed by 7 bases and V by 5 bases; bases with no gene match: 13. The germline CDR1 and CDR2 sequences are SEHNR and FQNEAQ (reference sequence). This CDR3 spans 16 amino acids. The full variable domain, completed using reference TRBV7-9 and TRBJ1-4, is DTGVSQNPRHKITKRGQNVTFRCDPISEHNRLYWYRQTLGQGPEFLTYFQNEAQLEKSRLLSDRFSAERPKGSFSTLEIQRTEQGDSAMYLCASSGRMTGSVEKLFFGSGTQLSVL.

This clonotype has more than one count but fewer than ten. This rearrangement joins TRBV4-2 to TRBJ1-2; D gene uncertain. The CDR3 spans 16 residues. Germline V gene data show CDR1 as LGHNA and CDR2 as YNFKEQ. The V and J ends lost 0 bases and 2 bases respectively, with 13 bases between them. This CDR3 reads CASSQEIPPGNYGYTF. Here the CDR3 DNA reads TGTGCCAGCAGCCAAGAGATCCCCCCGGGAAACTATGGCTACACCTTC.